The rows below give T cell receptor beta chains drawn from one sample of a study of T-cell reconstitution after alpha-beta-depleted transplantation in children. Via MiXCR, TCRdb re-called the PCR reads, giving one row per CDR3 protein. This table has fewer than 1 million distinct CDR3 sequences, approximately 15% appearing once. Sequences were derived from PBMCs, mostly from graft donor cells, sampled 360 days after TCRalphabeta/CD19-depleted stem cell transplant. The receptors originated from a male patient aged 10 to 17 who had a stem cell transplant for acute lymphoblastic leukemia, so the T cells may come from the graft donor. CDR3s include the opening cysteine and the closing phenylalanine or tryptophan. D genes are given only for firm matches. Clone sizes are given selectively: once, few, many, or a class where the clone is expanded.

TRBJ2-1,.,.,TRBV29-1,CSAGTTTPWGEQFF,TGCAGCGCTGGGACGACTACCCCTTGGGGGGAGCAGTTCTTC
TRBJ2-3,.,.,TRBV5-4,CASSLVSPRGTDTQYF,TGTGCCAGCAGCTTGGTAAGCCCTAGAGGCACAGATACGCAGTATTTT
TRBJ1-1,.,many,TRBV25-1,CASSGGEAFF,TGTGCCAGCAGCGGCGGAGAAGCTTTCTTT
TRBJ2-1,.,few,TRBV5-6,CASSPMVFHDEQFF,TGTGCCAGCAGCCCGATGGTGTTCCATGATGAGCAGTTCTTC
TRBJ1-2,.,many,TRBV7-9,CASSLGRPGGYTF,TGTGCCAGCAGCTTAGGACGACCTGGGGGCTACACCTTC
TRBJ2-4,.,.,TRBV5-1,CASSFLSAPVKNIQYF,TGCGCCAGCAGCTTCCTCTCCGCCCCGGTCAAAAACATTCAGTACTTC
TRBJ2-7,.,.,TRBV29-1,CSVEVWDRTYEQYF,TGCAGCGTTGAAGTATGGGACCGGACCTACGAGCAGTACTTC
TRBJ2-1,TRBD2,.,TRBV12-3/TRBV12-4,CASTTWGASGRAGRNEQFF,TGTGCCAGCACCACTTGGGGGGCTAGCGGGAGGGCCGGGAGAAATGAGCAGTTCTTC
TRBJ2-7,.,few,TRBV4-1,CASSQVVGGSYEQYF,TGCGCCAGCAGCCAAGTTGTCGGAGGCTCCTACGAGCAGTACTTC
TRBJ2-1,TRBD2,.,TRBV24-1,CATSDLSGGEQFF,TGTGCCACCAGTGATTTGTCGGGGGGTGAGCAGTTCTTC
TRBJ2-7,.,many,TRBV10-3,CAISEAPPLTEQYF,TGTGCCATCAGTGAGGCACCACCGTTAACGGAGCAGTACTTC
TRBJ2-1,.,.,TRBV7-9,CVMGGYNEQFF,TGTGTAATGGGGGGTTACAATGAGCAGTTCTTC
TRBJ1-3,.,.,TRBV5-1,CASSLGTPWQASGNTIYF,TGCGCCAGCAGCTTGGGAACACCATGGCAGGCCTCTGGAAACACCATATATTTT
TRBJ2-1,TRBD2,.,TRBV29-1,CSVSGTSGSWGYNEQFF,TGCAGCGTCTCCGGGACTAGCGGGAGTTGGGGGTACAATGAGCAGTTCTTC
TRBJ2-7,.,many,TRBV28,CASSPDRYEQYF,TGTGCCAGCAGCCCTGACAGGTACGAGCAGTACTTC
TRBJ2-7,TRBD1,.,TRBV5-1,CASSLVPGGEGYEQYF,TGCGCCAGCAGCTTGGTTCCAGGGGGCGAGGGGTACGAGCAGTACTTC
TRBJ1-5,.,few,TRBV3-1,CASTLGGKDQPQHF,TGTGCCAGCACCCTTGGGGGGAAGGATCAGCCCCAGCATTTT
TRBJ2-3,.,few,TRBV12-5,CASGSTIGVTDTQYF,TGTGCTAGTGGATCCACGATAGGAGTTACAGATACGCAGTATTTT
TRBJ2-5,.,few,TRBV20-1,CSAGDGRGQETQYF,TGCAGTGCTGGAGACGGAAGGGGCCAAGAGACCCAGTACTTC
TRBJ2-3,TRBD1,few,TRBV5-8,CASSFTGVEDTQYF,TGTGCCAGCAGCTTTACAGGGGTGGAAGATACGCAGTATTTT
TRBJ2-7,.,.,TRBV11-2,CASSLMGLGAYEQYF,TGTGCCAGCAGCTTGATGGGACTCGGGGCCTACGAGCAGTACTTC
TRBJ1-1,.,few,TRBV20-1,CSARVRQTNTEAFF,TGCAGTGCTAGAGTGCGACAGACGAACACTGAAGCTTTCTTT
TRBJ2-2,TRBD2,.,TRBV20-1,CSASPSGRMPGELFF,TGCAGTGCTAGTCCTAGCGGGAGGATGCCCGGGGAGCTGTTTTTT
TRBJ2-7,.,.,TRBV10-3,CATRTAFYEQYF,TGTGCCACCAGGACAGCTTTCTACGAGCAGTACTTC
TRBJ2-7,TRBD1,few,TRBV5-1,CASSRGREQYF,TGCGCCAGCAGCAGGGGGCGGGAGCAGTACTTC
TRBJ2-1,.,few,TRBV11-3,CASSLDPSLGQFF,TGTGCCAGCAGCTTAGATCCTTCCCTAGGGCAGTTCTTC
TRBJ1-2,.,many,TRBV9,CASSEQGTALYGYTF,TGTGCCAGCAGCGAACAGGGAACGGCTCTCTATGGCTACACCTTC
TRBJ2-7,TRBD2,many,TRBV5-1,CASSLGLGYEQYF,TGTGCCAGCAGCTTGGGACTAGGCTACGAGCAGTACTTC
TRBJ2-3,TRBD2,few,TRBV7-9,CASSLLLAGDLTDTQYF,TGTGCCAGCAGCTTATTACTAGCGGGGGACCTCACAGATACGCAGTATTTT
TRBJ2-1,TRBD2,.,TRBV5-1,CASSLPSGRGGDNEQFF,TGCGCCAGCAGCTTACCGAGCGGGAGAGGAGGGGACAATGAGCAGTTCTTC
TRBJ1-2,.,.,TRBV12-3/TRBV12-4,CASSLAPDGYGYTF,TGTGCCAGCAGTTTAGCCCCGGACGGCTATGGCTACACCTTC
TRBJ2-1,TRBD1,.,TRBV18,CASSPLSSGTGSSSYNEQFF,TGTGCCAGCTCACCTCTTAGTTCCGGGACAGGGTCAAGCTCCTACAATGAGCAGTTCTTC
TRBJ2-7,.,few,TRBV20-1,CSARLGPDNGQYF,TGCAGTGCTAGATTGGGCCCTGACAATGGGCAGTACTTC
TRBJ1-1,TRBD1,few,TRBV13,CASRTGSEAFF,TGTGCCAGCAGGACAGGGTCTGAAGCTTTCTTT
TRBJ2-5,.,few,TRBV29-1,CSGGEETQYF,TGCAGCGGGGGGGAAGAGACCCAGTACTTC
TRBJ2-3,.,many,TRBV30,CAWSVKAVYSTDTQYF,TGTGCCTGGAGTGTAAAGGCCGTTTATAGCACAGATACGCAGTATTTT
TRBJ2-1,.,many,TRBV6-2/TRBV6-3,CASSSPRVVYNEQFF,TGTGCCAGCAGTTCCCCCCGGGTAGTCTACAATGAGCAGTTCTTC
TRBJ2-3,.,few,TRBV7-9,CAGISGDESDTQYF,TGTGCCGGTATCTCAGGGGATGAGTCAGATACGCAGTATTTT
TRBJ1-3,.,.,TRBV20-1,CSARGESSGNTIYF,TGCAGTGCAAGGGGGGAGAGCTCTGGAAACACCATATATTTT
TRBJ2-7,TRBD1,few,TRBV10-3,CAISSDRASYEQYF,TGTGCCATCAGTAGCGACAGGGCGTCCTACGAGCAGTACTTC
TRBJ2-7,TRBD2,few,TRBV5-1,CASTSGLAGEAYEQYF,TGCGCCAGCACATCGGGACTAGCGGGAGAGGCCTACGAGCAGTACTTC
TRBJ2-7,TRBD2,.,TRBV20-1,CSAPTSGAYEQYF,TGCAGTGCTCCGACTAGCGGGGCCTACGAGCAGTACTTC
TRBJ2-1,.,few,TRBV9,CASSVGGGSGLSSYNEQFF,TGTGCCAGCAGCGTAGGAGGGGGTAGCGGGTTAAGCTCCTACAATGAGCAGTTCTTC
TRBJ2-3,.,many,TRBV4-1,CASSQAPDTQYF,TGCGCCAGCAGCCAAGCCCCAGATACGCAGTATTTT
TRBJ2-5,TRBD1,.,TRBV18,CASSPQTGQETQYF,TGTGCCAGCTCACCGCAGACAGGGCAAGAGACCCAGTACTTC
TRBJ1-4,.,.,TRBV27,CASSPLGVDVREKLFF,TGTGCCAGCAGCCCCCTGGGCGTTGATGTTCGTGAAAAACTGTTTTTT
TRBJ2-7,TRBD1,.,TRBV3-1,CASSQVDSAGGAYEQYF,TGTGCCAGCAGCCAAGTTGACTCGGCAGGGGGAGCCTACGAGCAGTACTTC
TRBJ1-2,TRBD1,.,TRBV7-2,CASSLADRAYYGYTF,TGTGCCAGCAGCTTAGCGGACAGGGCCTACTATGGCTACACCTTC
TRBJ1-4,.,many,TRBV28,CASSLWLHNEKLFF,TGTGCCAGCAGTTTATGGCTGCATAATGAAAAACTGTTTTTT
TRBJ2-3,TRBD1,many,TRBV20-1,CSATDRGQGTDTQYF,TGCAGTGCAACAGACAGGGGCCAGGGGACAGATACGCAGTATTTT